This T cell receptor (beta chain) is from a study of T cell responses to AZD1222 COVID-19 vaccine (dated by TCRdb to the early 2020s). Some background on the complete study: AZD1222 recipients whose second dose came at about 4 weeks and those whose second dose came at about 12 weeks were combined into one group, since spike-specific TCR depth and breadth did not differ between the two schedules. TCR sequencing covered fewer than 250 trial participants: about 210 given two doses of AZD1222 and about 26 given two doses of MenACWY control vaccine. Trial participants were enrolled into age subgroups of 18-55, 56-69 and 70-plus years, which contained roughly 140, 27 and 60 TCR-sequenced participants, respectively. Beyond this particular receptor, the publication reports: Only 5 to 7 AZD1222 recipients were SARS-CoV-2 seropositive at baseline, limiting conclusions about previously exposed vaccinees. In the small 56-69-year group, the increase in depth fell short of significance, most likely because of low power. After two AZD1222 doses, both the breadth and the depth of spike-specific TCRs were significantly higher than at day 0 and than in MenACWY recipients. Epitopes outside the regions mutated in the B.1.351 and B.1.1.7 variants were reportedly recognized by nearly half of the unique spike-specific TCRs. Because no day 14 peak-response samples were available, the repertoires could be characterized only after the peak T cell response. Vaccine-associated CD4 TCRs spanned the whole spike protein, with dominant responses in regions 160-218 and 743-854. Most participants were white British and females outnumbered males, and the authors suggested that clonal diversity may have been underestimated.

The CDR3 regions of human TCRbeta chains were analyzed by immunosequencing. In the original analysis: Repertoire TCRs were matched against a reference library of SARS-CoV-2-specific TCRs generated with the MIRA antigen-specificity platform. Breadth was defined as the fraction of unique TCRs that were SARS-CoV-2-associated, and depth was defined as the fraction of total T cells that were SARS-CoV-2-associated. Using the MIRA data, each spike-specific TCR was assigned both to the spike region to which the TCR was reactive and to a CD4 or CD8 class. Log10-transformed breadth and depth values were compared by one-way ANOVA with Sidak's multiple comparisons tests. The source is immuneACCESS, and TCRdb retained only in-frame sequences with V and J called. Part of the clones is not carried over; for the studies checked, unresolved V genes explain less than half of this, and the remainder is unexplained. From that table come the V and J calls and clone size; the DNA was used to work out D and trimming. For this sample the table gives 180,000 or so clones, of which less than 90% were detected only once. The ten largest clones add up to approximately 1.6% of the sample.

Read against the paper, the sample's time point label means: baseline before first vaccination. Vaccinee samples were obtained from the UK trials COV001 and COV002, which included a single-blind randomized controlled phase 2/3 trial of AZD1222 (ChAdOx1 nCoV-19) in healthy adults. For TCRbeta chain sequencing, PBMC samples from trial participants were taken at day 0 and at day 28 after the second dose. Points on this clone: What antigen it recognizes has not been identified. No base-level quality is on record; no much larger clone is a single base apart.

The receptor was isolated from an adult in good health. Sample: peripheral blood, taken on day 0 of AZD1222 vaccination.

The DNA reads as follows: TGCGCCAGCAGCCAAGATCCCACAGTAGGAGCGGAACTGTTTTTT. Its translation is CASSQDPTVGAELFF. The V gene is TRBV4-3 and the J gene is TRBJ1-4; there is no confident call for the D gene. For CDR1 and CDR2, the germline V gene lists LGHNA and YSLEER. A distance of 17 bases separates the germline ends of V and J, which lose 0 bases and 12 bases respectively. Spanning cysteine to phenylalanine, the CDR3 consists of 15 amino acids. Only the CDR3 DNA is retained, 45 bases long and in frame from the first base.